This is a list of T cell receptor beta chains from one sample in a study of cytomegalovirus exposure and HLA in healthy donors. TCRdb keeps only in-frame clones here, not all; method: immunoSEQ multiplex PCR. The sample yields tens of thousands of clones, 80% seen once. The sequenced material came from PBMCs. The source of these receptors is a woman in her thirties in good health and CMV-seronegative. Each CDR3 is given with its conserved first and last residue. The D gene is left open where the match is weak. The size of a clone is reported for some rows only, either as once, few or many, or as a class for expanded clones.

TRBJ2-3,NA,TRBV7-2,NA,TGTGCCAGCAGCTTAGGGGCTAGCACAGATACGCAGTATTTT,CASSLGASTDTQYF
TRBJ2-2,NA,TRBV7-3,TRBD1,TGTGCCAGCGGAACAGGGGGCACCGGGGAGCTGTTTTTT,CASGTGGTGELFF
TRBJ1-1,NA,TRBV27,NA,TGTGCCAGCAGTCAGGGTCTCAACACTGAAGCTTTCTTT,CASSQGLNTEAFF
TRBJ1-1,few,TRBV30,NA,TGTGCCTGGAGTGTGGGGGGTGAAGCTTTCTTT,CAWSVGGEAFF
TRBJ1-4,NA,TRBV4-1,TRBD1,TGCGCCAGCAGCCAATTACAGGGGGAAAAACTGTTTTTT,CASSQLQGEKLFF
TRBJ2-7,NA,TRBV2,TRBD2,TGTGCCAGCAGCAAGGGACTAGCGGGAAACTACGAGCAGTACTTC,CASSKGLAGNYEQYF
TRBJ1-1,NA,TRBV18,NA,TGTGCCAGCTCACCATCGCCCGCAGTCACTGAAGCTTTCTTT,CASSPSPAVTEAFF
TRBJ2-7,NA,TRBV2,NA,TGTGCCAGCAGTGAGGTGGGCCGCCTCTACGAGCAGTACTTC,CASSEVGRLYEQYF
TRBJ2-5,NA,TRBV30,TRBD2,TGTGCCGGTATTAGCGGGGGCCTCGAAGAGACCCAGTACTTC,CAGISGGLEETQYF
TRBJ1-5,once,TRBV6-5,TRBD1,TGTGCCAGCAGTCGGACAGGGGTGAGTCAGCCCCAGCATTTT,CASSRTGVSQPQHF
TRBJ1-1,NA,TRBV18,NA,TGTGCCAGCTCGGACAGAGCCACTGAAGCTTTCTTT,CASSDRATEAFF
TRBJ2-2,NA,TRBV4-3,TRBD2,TGCGCCAGCAGCCAAGATGTGCTAGCGGGAGAGGAGCTGTTTTTT,CASSQDVLAGEELFF
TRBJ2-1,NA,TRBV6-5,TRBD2,TGTGCCAGCAGTTACTCCGCAGCGGGGGACTACAATGAGCAGTTCTTC,CASSYSAAGDYNEQFF
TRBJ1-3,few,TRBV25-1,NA,TGTGCCAGCAGTGAAGCAGGAAACTCTGGAAACACCATATATTTT,CASSEAGNSGNTIYF
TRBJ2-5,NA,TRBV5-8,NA,TGTGCCAGCAGCTTTCGGGAGACCCAGTACTTC,CASSFRETQYF
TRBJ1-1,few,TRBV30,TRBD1,TGTGCCTGGAGGGGCGACAGGGGCGGAACTGAAGCTTTCTTT,CAWRGDRGGTEAFF
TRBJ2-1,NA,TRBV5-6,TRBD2,TGTGCCAGCAGCTCCACTAGCGAGTCCTACAATGAGCAGTTCTTC,CASSSTSESYNEQFF
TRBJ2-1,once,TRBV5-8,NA,TGTGCCAGCAGCTTGGGTAGCAGCTATGAGCAGTTCTTC,CASSLGSSYEQFF
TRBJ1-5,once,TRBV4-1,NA,TGCGCCAGCAGCCAAGCCACACAGGGACGTCAGCCCCAGCATTTT,CASSQATQGRQPQHF
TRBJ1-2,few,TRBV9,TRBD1,TGTGCCAGCAGCTATACCGGGACAGGGGACTATGGCTACACCTTC,CASSYTGTGDYGYTF
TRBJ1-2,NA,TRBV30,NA,TGTGCCAGCACGGCACAGCTAAACTATGGCTACACCTTC,CASTAQLNYGYTF
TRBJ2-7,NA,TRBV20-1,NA,TGCAGTGCTAGAGGCGGCTACGAGCAGTACTTC,CSARGGYEQYF
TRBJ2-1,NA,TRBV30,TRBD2,TGTGCCTGGAGCCGGGGACTAGCGGGCCACAATGAGCAGTTCTTC,CAWSRGLAGHNEQFF
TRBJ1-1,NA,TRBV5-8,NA,TGTGCCAGCGCCCGAGGGGGAAACACTGAAGCTTTCTTT,CASARGGNTEAFF
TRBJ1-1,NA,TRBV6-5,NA,TGTGCCAGCAGTTACTCTCAGGGAACTGAAGCTTTCTTT,CASSYSQGTEAFF
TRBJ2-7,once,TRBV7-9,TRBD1,TGTGCCAGCAGCACGGGACCGGGACAGGACAACTACGAGCAGTACTTC,CASSTGPGQDNYEQYF
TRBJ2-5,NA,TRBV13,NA,TGTGCCAGCAGCTTAAGGCAGGGAAGGGGTGAGACCCAGTACTTC,CASSLRQGRGETQYF
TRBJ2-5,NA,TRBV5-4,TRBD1,TGTGCCAGCAGCTCGGGACAGGGGGAGACCCAGTACTTC,CASSSGQGETQYF
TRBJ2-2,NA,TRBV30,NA,TGTGCCTGGAGTAACTACGGGGAGCTGTTTTTT,CAWSNYGELFF
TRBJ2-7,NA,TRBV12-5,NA,TGTGCTAGTGGTTTGGACAGGGCGGACGAGCAGTACTTC,CASGLDRADEQYF
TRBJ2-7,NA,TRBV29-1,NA,TGCAGCGTTGAAGATCGGCGGGGACAGACCTACGAGCAGTACTTC,CSVEDRRGQTYEQYF
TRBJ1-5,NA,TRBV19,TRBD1,TGTGCCAGTAGTTCCCCGGACAGGAGAAAGCATTTT,CASSSPDRRKHF
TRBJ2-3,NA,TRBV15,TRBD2,TGTGCCACCAGCAGAGAGGTCTTTGGCGGGGGGGTTGCAGATACGCAGTATTTT,CATSREVFGGGVADTQYF
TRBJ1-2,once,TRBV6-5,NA,TGTGCCAGCAGTCAATGGGGCTCCTCGGGCTACACCTTC,CASSQWGSSGYTF
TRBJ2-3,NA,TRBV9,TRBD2,TGTGCCAGCAGCGGGCGGGGGGGCTTGGTAGATACGCAGTATTTT,CASSGRGGLVDTQYF
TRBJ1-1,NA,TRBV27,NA,TGTGCCAGCAGTCCGCAGGACAGCAGCTTAACTGAAGCTTTCTTT,CASSPQDSSLTEAFF
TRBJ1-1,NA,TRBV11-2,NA,TGTGCCAGCAGCCCGGTGGTTCGGACTGAAGCTTTCTTT,CASSPVVRTEAFF
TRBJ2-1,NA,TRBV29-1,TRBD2,TGCAGCGCTAGGACTAGCGGCTTGTACAATGAGCAGTTCTTC,CSARTSGLYNEQFF
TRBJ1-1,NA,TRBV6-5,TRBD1,TGTGCCAGCAGTGCCCACAGGGGGAACACTGAAGCTTTCTTT,CASSAHRGNTEAFF
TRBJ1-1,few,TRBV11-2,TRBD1,TGTGCCAGCAGAACTTATCAGGGGGCGGCCACTGAAGCTTTCTTT,CASRTYQGAATEAFF
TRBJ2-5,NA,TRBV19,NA,TGTGCCAGTAGTATTCAGGGGTCCAAAGAGACCCAGTACTTC,CASSIQGSKETQYF
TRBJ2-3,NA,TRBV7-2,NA,TGTGCCAGCAGCTTAGACCAGCGGGATACGCAGTATTTT,CASSLDQRDTQYF
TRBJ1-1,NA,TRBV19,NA,TGTGCCAGTAGTAAGCAGGGGAACACTGAAGCTTTCTTT,CASSKQGNTEAFF
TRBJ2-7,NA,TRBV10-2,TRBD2,TGCGCCAGCAGGCCTACTAGCGGGGGGCCATACGAGCAGTACTTC,CASRPTSGGPYEQYF
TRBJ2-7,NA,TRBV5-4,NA,TGTGCCAGCAGTTTAGGAGTGGCAGGGTCCTACGAGCAGTACTTC,CASSLGVAGSYEQYF
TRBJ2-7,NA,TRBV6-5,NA,TGTGCCAGCAGTTACCGTTCAGGGTTCTACGAGCAGTACTTC,CASSYRSGFYEQYF
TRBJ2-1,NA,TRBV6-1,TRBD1,TGTGCCAGCAGAACGGACCGGATTCGGGGACAGTTGCAGTTCTTC,CASRTDRIRGQLQFF
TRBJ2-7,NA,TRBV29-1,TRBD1,TGCAGCGTTGTCCCCGGGACAGGGTACGACGAGCAGTACTTC,CSVVPGTGYDEQYF
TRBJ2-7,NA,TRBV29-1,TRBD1,TGCAGCGTGGCGACAGGGGGCAGCTACGAGCAGTACTTC,CSVATGGSYEQYF
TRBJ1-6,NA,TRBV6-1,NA,TGTGCCAGCAGCGCAAGCCGGGGGAGGAATTCACCCCTCCACTTT,CASSASRGRNSPLHF
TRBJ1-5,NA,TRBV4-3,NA,TGCGCCAGCAGCCAAGATAGGGACACCAATCAGCCCCAGCATTTT,CASSQDRDTNQPQHF
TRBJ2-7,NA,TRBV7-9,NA,TGTGCCAGCAGCTTATCCGGCTCCTACGAGCAGTACTTC,CASSLSGSYEQYF